This T cell receptor beta chain was recovered during a study of T cell responses to AZD1222 COVID-19 vaccine. General study results and limits: After two AZD1222 doses, spike-specific TCR breadth and depth rose versus day 0. The sample set comprised mostly white British donors with more females, and clonal diversity was possibly underestimated. Nearly half of the spike-specific TCRs reportedly recognize variant regions that carry no mutations.

As regards this clone: Its cognate antigen is unknown.

This table comes from immunoSEQ multiplex PCR, and its TCRdb copy is limited to in-frame clones, with some not included. Among approximately 92,000 clones listed, about 89% were seen once. Germline V CDR1 and CDR2: SGHTA, FQGNSA. The CDR3 spans 15 residues. Trimming removed 0 bases at V and 0 bases at J, with 9 bases between. Sequencing used peripheral blood, obtained on day 0 of AZD1222 vaccination. This TCR was recovered from an adult in good health. The chain couples TRBV7-2 to TRBJ2-7; D not resolved. CDR3 nucleotides: TGTGCCAGCAGCTTAGCGGGCAGAAGCTCCTACGAGCAGTACTTC. Protein: CASSLAGRSSYEQYF.